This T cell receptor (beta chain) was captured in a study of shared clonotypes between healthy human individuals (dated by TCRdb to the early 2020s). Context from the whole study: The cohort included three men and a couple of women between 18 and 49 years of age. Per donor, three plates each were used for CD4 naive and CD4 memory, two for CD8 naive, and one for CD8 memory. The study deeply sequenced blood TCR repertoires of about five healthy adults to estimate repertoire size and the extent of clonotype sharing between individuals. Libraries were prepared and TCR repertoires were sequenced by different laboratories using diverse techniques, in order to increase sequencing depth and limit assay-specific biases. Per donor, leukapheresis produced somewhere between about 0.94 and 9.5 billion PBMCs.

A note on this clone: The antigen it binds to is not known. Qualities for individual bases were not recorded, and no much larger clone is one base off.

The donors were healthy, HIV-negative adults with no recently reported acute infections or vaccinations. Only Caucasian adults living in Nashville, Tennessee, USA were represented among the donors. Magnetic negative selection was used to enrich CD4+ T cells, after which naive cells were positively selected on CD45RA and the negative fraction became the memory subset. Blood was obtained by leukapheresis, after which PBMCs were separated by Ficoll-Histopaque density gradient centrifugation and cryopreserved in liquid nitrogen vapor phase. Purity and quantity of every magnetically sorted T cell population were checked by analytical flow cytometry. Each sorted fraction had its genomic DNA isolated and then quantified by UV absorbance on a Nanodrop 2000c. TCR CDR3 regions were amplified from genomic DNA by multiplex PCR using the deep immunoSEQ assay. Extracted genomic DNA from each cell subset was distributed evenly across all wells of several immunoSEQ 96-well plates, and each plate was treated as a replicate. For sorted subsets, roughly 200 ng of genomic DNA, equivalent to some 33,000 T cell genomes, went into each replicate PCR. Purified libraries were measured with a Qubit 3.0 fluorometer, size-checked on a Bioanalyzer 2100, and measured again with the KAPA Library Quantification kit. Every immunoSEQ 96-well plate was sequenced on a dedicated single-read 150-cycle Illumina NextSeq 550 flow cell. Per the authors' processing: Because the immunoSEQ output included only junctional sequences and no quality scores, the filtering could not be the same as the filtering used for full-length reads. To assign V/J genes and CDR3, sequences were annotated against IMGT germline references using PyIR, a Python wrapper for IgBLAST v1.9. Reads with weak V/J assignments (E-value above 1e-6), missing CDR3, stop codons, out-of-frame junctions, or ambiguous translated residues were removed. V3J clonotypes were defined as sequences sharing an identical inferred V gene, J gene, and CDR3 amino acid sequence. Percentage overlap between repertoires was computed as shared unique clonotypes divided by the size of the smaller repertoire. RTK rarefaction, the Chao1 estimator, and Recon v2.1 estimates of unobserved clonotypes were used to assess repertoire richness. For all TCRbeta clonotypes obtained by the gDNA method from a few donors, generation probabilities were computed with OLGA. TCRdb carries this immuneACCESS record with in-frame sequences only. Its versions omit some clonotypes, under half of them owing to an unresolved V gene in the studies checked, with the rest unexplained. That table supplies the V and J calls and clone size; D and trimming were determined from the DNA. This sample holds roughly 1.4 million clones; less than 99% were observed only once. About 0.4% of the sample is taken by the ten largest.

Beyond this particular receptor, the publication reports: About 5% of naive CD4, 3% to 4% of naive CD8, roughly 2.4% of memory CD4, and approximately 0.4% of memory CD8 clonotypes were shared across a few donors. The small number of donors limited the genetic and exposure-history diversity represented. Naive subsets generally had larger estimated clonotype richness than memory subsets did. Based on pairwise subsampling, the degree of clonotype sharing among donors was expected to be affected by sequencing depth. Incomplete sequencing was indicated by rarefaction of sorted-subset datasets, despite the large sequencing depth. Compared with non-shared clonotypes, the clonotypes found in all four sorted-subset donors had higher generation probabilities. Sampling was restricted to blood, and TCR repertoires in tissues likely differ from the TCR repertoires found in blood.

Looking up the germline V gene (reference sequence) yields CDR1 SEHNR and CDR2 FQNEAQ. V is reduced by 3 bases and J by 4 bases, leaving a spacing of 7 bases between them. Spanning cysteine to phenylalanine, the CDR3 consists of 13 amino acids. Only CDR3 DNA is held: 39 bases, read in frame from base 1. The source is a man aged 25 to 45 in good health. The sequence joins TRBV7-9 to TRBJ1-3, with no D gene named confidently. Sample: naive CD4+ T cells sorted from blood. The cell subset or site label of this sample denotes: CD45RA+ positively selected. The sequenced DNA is TGTGCCAGCAGCTTGGCGGAGGGAAACACCATATATTTT. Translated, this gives CASSLAEGNTIYF.